This T cell receptor (beta chain) appears in the sequencing data of a study of cytomegalovirus exposure and HLA in healthy donors. The V and J ends lost 0 bases and 5 bases respectively, with 8 bases between them. The V gene's germline CDR1 is SGHDT and CDR2 YYEEEE. The CDR3 spans 13 residues. General study findings and limits: Being productive about 87% or about 30% of the time was typical of most TCR beta V segments in an earlier analysis. At a 0.05 false discovery rate, a later analysis found around 17,000 TCR beta sequences to be associated with HLA alleles. Later analysis reportedly placed an Asian-associated ancestry cluster below the roughly 640-donor mean in N-insertions.

The PCR was carried out with 60 Vbeta primers and 13 Jbeta primers. Per the authors' pipeline: Counted up in a later analysis, unique TCR beta chains came to about 83 million, with around 11 million shared. Method: immunoSEQ multiplex PCR; TCRdb's copy keeps in-frame clones and lacks some. V, J and clone size are taken as reported in that table, and D and trimming were inferred from the DNA itself. The table lists about 130,000 clones, about 82% of them singletons. Regarding this clone: Its specificity is unknown.

This sequence joins TRBV5-6 and TRBJ2-5, with no clear D. Sample: PBMCs. This receptor was obtained from a boy between 10 and 17 years old in good health and CMV-seronegative. Written as DNA, the CDR3 is TGTGCCAGCAGCTTGGGTGACTCCGAGACCCAGTACTTC. This translates into CASSLGDSETQYF.